These 9 T cell receptor beta chains were sequenced from one sample in a study of blood T cells in healthy people across ages. Then a second PCR, running roughly 7 to 11 cycles, was carried out with a sample-barcoded 5' primer and a J-beta primer mix. In TCRdb, the 5' RACE reads were re-called with MiXCR into one record per CDR3 protein. This table holds hundreds of thousands of distinct CDR3 sequences, around 50% found once. The sequenced sample consisted of blood. Every receptor here comes from a man between 40 and 49 years old in good health.

This clonotype was seen a few times. The V gene is TRBV3-1, the J gene TRBJ2-1, with TRBD1 identical over 9 bases. The J call may be mistaken, given a closer DNA end match to TRBJ2-7. Germline V CDR1 and CDR2: LGHDT, YNNKEL (reference sequence). The CDR3 has 14 residues. CDR3 coding DNA: TGTGCCAGCAGCCAAGGGACAGGGGCCAACGAGCAGTACTTC. Translated: CASSQGTGANEQYF.

The table lists this clonotype with a few counts. The rearrangement uses TRBV7-6 and TRBJ2-1; D not resolved. This CDR3 has 14 amino acids. The germline V gene has CDR1 SGHVS and CDR2 FNYEAQ. V was trimmed by 1 base and J by 8 bases, leaving 12 bases between them. CDR3 amino acids: CASSLDGRWDEQFF. In DNA form, the CDR3 reads TGTGCCAGCAGCTTAGATGGCCGGTGGGATGAGCAGTTCTTC.

The chain recombines TRBV7-2 with TRBJ1-1, with TRBD1 as a possible D gene (6 bases). The CDR3 extends over 16 amino acids. The germline V and J ends were trimmed by 0 bases and 5 bases, with 16 bases remaining between them. Germline CDR1 is SGHTA and CDR2 is FQGNSA. The CDR3: CASSLARGGLRTEAFF. CDR3 in DNA: TGTGCCAGCAGCTTAGCGAGGGGGGGGTTAAGGACTGAAGCTTTCTTT.

The chain is built from TRBV27 and TRBJ2-3, with D possibly being TRBD2 (5 bases). V lost 6 bases and J 3 bases, leaving 19 bases between the germline ends. The germline gives CDR1 MNHEY, CDR2 SMNVEV (reference sequence). The CDR3 consists of 16 residues. Here the CDR3 DNA reads TGTGCCAGCAGACCCGGGAACTTCAAAACTACAGATACGCAGTATTTT. As protein: CASRPGNFKTTDTQYF.

The gene calls are TRBV4-3 and TRBJ1-1, with 8 bases that match TRBD1. The CDR3 spans 14 residues. V lost 2 bases and J lost 3; bases outside the gene matches: 2. Germline lookup yields CDR1 LGHNA and CDR2 YSLEER. This CDR3 is CASSQYRGYTEAFF. For the CDR3, the DNA is TGCGCCAGCAGCCAATACAGGGGGTACACTGAAGCTTTCTTT.

The rearrangement joins TRBV11-3 to TRBJ2-1; 7 bases are a match to TRBD2. V gave up 8 bases and J gave up 5 bases; unmatched junction bases: 3. The CDR3 is 12 residues long. Per the germline V gene, CDR1 is SGHNT and CDR2 is YENEEA. Written as DNA, the CDR3 is TGTGCCAGCGGGAGGGTGGACAATGAGCAGTTCTTC. Its translation is CASGRVDNEQFF.

The chain employs TRBV27 and TRBJ2-3; D is uncertain. Per the germline V gene, CDR1 is MNHEY and CDR2 is SMNVEV (reference sequence). The CDR3 is made up of 11 amino acids. The V gene lost 7 bases and the J gene lost 1 base, with 3 bases spanning the gap. The CDR3 region has the DNA TGTGCCAGCACGGGCACAGATACGCAGTATTTT. It translates to CASTGTDTQYF.

The chain joins TRBV7-2 to TRBJ2-1; TRBD2 agrees at 8 bases. This CDR3 is 15 amino acids long. Germline values: CDR1 SGHTA, CDR2 FQGNSA. J gave up 0 bases and V 5 bases, and 3 bases lay outside the gene matches. The CDR3 reads CASSPGGASYNEQFF. Here the CDR3 DNA reads TGTGCCAGCAGCCCCGGGGGGGCCTCCTACAATGAGCAGTTCTTC.

This clonotype was observed a handful of times. The chain is built from TRBV28 and TRBJ2-7; D possibly corresponds to TRBD1 (5 bases). The ends were cut back, 7 bases at V and 1 base at J, with 14 bases in the middle. The V gene's germline CDR1 is MDHEN and CDR2 SYDVKM. The CDR3 contains 14 residues. The DNA of the CDR3 is TGTGCCAGCACCCACCACAGGAGTTCCTACGAGCAGTACTTC. It codes for CASTHHRSSYEQYF.